The 22 T cell receptor beta chains listed next were all sequenced from one sample in a study of cytomegalovirus exposure and HLA in healthy donors (dated by TCRdb to the late 2010s). The library was generated by the immunoSEQ multiplex PCR assay. The multiplex PCR relied on a mix of 60 forward primers for TCR Vbeta segments and 13 reverse primers for TCR Jbeta segments. Imported from immuneACCESS, the table was reduced by TCRdb to in-frame sequences with V and J called. These copies leave out some clones; in studies compared against another copy, an unresolved V gene accounts for under half, and the cause of the remainder is not known. The sample records 180,000 or so clones, over 60% of which are singletons. The ten largest make up less than 0.9% of the sample. The sample consisted of PBMCs. All receptors derive from a female donor in good health and CMV-seronegative.

This clone was seen a single time. This chain joins TRBV19 and TRBJ1-4; weak D call: TRBD1 (6 bases). The CDR3 spans 15 residues. Deletions cut 8 bases from V and 11 bases from J, with 24 bases between. Germline CDR1 reads LNHDA; CDR2 reads SQIVND (reference sequence). DNA of the CDR3: TGTGCCAGTTCTCCGGGACCCGCCTCAAGGGGGAAACTGTTTTTT. It codes for CASSPGPASRGKLFF. Full variable domain (missing parts from reference TRBV19 and TRBJ1-4): DGGITQSPKYLFRKEGQNVTLSCEQNLNHDAMYWYRQDPGQGLRLIYYSQIVNDFQKGDIAEGYSVSREKKESFPLTVTSAQKNPTAFYLCASSPGPASRGKLFFGSGTQLSVL.

This clone appeared a few times. The chain joins TRBV7-6 to TRBJ2-5, with D possibly matching TRBD1 (6 bases). CDR3 length: 13 amino acids. Germline assignment: CDR1 SGHVS and CDR2 FNYEAQ. V was shortened by 5 bases and J by 4 bases, with 11 bases between the two germline ends. This chain's CDR3 is CASSQRQAETQYF. CDR3 nucleotide sequence: TGTGCCAGCAGCCAAAGACAGGCAGAGACCCAGTACTTC. The variable domain in full, completed from reference TRBV7-6 and TRBJ2-5, reads GAGVSQSPRYKVTKRGQDVALRCDPISGHVSLYWYRQALGQGPEFLTYFNYEAQQDKSGLPNDRFSAERPEGSISTLTIQRTEQRDSAMYRCASSQRQAETQYFGPGTRLLVL.

This clone was observed a few times. J is TRBJ2-1 and V is TRBV18, with TRBD1 matching 9 bases. With 4 bases clipped from V and 6 bases from J, the junction kept 10 bases outside the gene matches. This CDR3 contains 16 residues. Germline V lookup: CDR1 KGHSH, CDR2 LQKENI. The CDR3 bases are TGTGCCAGCTCACTTTTTGGGACAGGGCCACTCAATGAGCAGTTCTTC. Residues: CASSLFGTGPLNEQFF.

The chain has TRBV21-1 and TRBJ2-5; the table's D call TRBD1 went unverified against the DNA. TRBV21-1 is classified as a pseudogene. The CDR3 loop spans 15 amino acids. This chain's CDR3 is CASSSRVYRDTTQYF. CDR3 in DNA: TGTGCCAGCAGCTCCCGGGTATACCGGGACACGACCCAGTACTTC.

This chain joins TRBV9 and TRBJ2-7; 8 bases align to TRBD2. The CDR3 is 15 residues long. With V trimmed by 0 bases and J by 2 bases, 4 bases remained unmatched. Germline loops: CDR1 SGDLS, CDR2 YYNGEE. This CDR3 reads CASSVGVAGTYEQYF. CDR3 coding DNA: TGTGCCAGCAGCGTAGGGGTAGCGGGGACCTACGAGCAGTACTTC.

In its sample, this clone was seen a few times. The V call is TRBV7-9, the J call TRBJ1-3, with 8 bases that match TRBD1. The trim removed 2 bases at V and 1 base at J, leaving 1 base unmatched. Germline CDR1 SEHNR, CDR2 FQNEAQ (reference sequence). The CDR3 contains 15 residues. CDR3 amino acids: CASSLRQGSGNTIYF. In DNA form, the CDR3 reads TGTGCCAGCAGCTTACGACAGGGGTCTGGAAACACCATATATTTT.

About this clone: Other DNA sequences in this sample translate to the same CDR3. This chain links TRBV7-2 with TRBJ2-5; D gene unclear. Deletions cut 6 bases from V and 4 bases from J, with 9 bases between. Germline V gene data show CDR1 as SGHTA and CDR2 as FQGNSA. This CDR3 is built from 12 residues. CDR3 protein: CASSLRRETQYF. CDR3 nucleotides: TGTGCCAGCAGTTTAAGGAGAGAGACCCAGTACTTC.

This clone was observed a handful of times. The rearrangement uses TRBV5-6 and TRBJ2-7, with D hard to call. Trimming stripped 3 bases from V and 0 bases from J, with 13 bases between. The CDR3 loop spans 15 amino acids. Per germline, CDR1 SGHDT and CDR2 YYEEEE. CDR3 in DNA: TGTGCCAGCAGCTCTGAGATTCTACGCTCCTACGAGCAGTACTTC. Its translation: CASSSEILRSYEQYF.

The chain combines TRBV5-8 with TRBJ2-5; the match to TRBD2 covers 12 bases. CDR3 length: 13 amino acids. Germline V gives CDR1 SGHTS, CDR2 YDEGEE. Unmatched junction bases numbered 3, after V lost 5 bases and J lost 7 bases. The CDR3 coding sequence is TGTGCCAGCAGTCTAGCGGGAGGGAGGACCCAGTACTTC. Protein product: CASSLAGGRTQYF.

The chain has TRBV2 and TRBJ2-5; 11 nucleotides agree with TRBD2. The V gene's germline CDR1 is SNHLY and CDR2 FYNNEI. V was clipped by 4 bases and J by 5 bases; unmatched bases: 3. The CDR3 covers 14 residues. The CDR3 bases are TGTGCCAGCAGTGGACTAGCGGGAACTGAGACCCAGTACTTC. This codes for CASSGLAGTETQYF.

The chain uses TRBV5-4 and TRBJ1-6; tentatively, D is TRBD1 (5 bases). The CDR3 runs to 14 residues. Germline CDR1 and CDR2: SGHNT and YYREEE (reference sequence). V lost 2 bases and J lost 6, with 9 bases in between. CDR3 region: CASSFGRVNSPLHF. For the CDR3, the DNA is TGTGCCAGCAGCTTCGGCAGGGTTAATTCACCCCTCCACTTT.

This sequence joins TRBV7-2 and TRBJ2-7; 8 positions match TRBD1. J lost 6 bases, V lost 3 bases, and 10 bases had no gene match. Germline assignment: CDR1 SGHTA and CDR2 FQGNSA. The CDR3 loop spans 15 amino acids. The chain's CDR3 is CASSFGLKTGGEQYF. The DNA of the CDR3 is TGTGCCAGCAGCTTCGGTCTTAAAACAGGGGGCGAGCAGTACTTC.

The sample holds a few counts of this clone. Here the CDR3 DNA reads TGCAGCGTTCGCGCAGGGGGTGGCAATGAGCAGTTCTTC. This gives the protein CSVRAGGGNEQFF. The rearrangement joins TRBV29-1 to TRBJ2-1; 7 bases agree with TRBD1. This CDR3 contains 13 residues. The germline gives CDR1 SQVTM, CDR2 ANQGSEA. Unmatched junction bases numbered 7, after V lost 5 bases and J lost 6 bases.

The chain links TRBV4-2 to TRBJ2-1; 10 nucleotides match TRBD2. The CDR3 runs 17 residues. Trimming cost V 1 base and J 7 bases; bases outside gene matches: 10. Looked up from germline, CDR1 is LGHNA and CDR2 is YNFKEQ. CDR3 region: CASSQGLGAGGGNEQFF. CDR3 bases: TGTGCCAGCAGCCAAGGTTTGGGAGCGGGAGGGGGGAATGAGCAGTTCTTC.

This chain uses TRBV29-1 with TRBJ1-1; TRBD1 might be the D (6 bases). The CDR3 consists of 16 residues. Trimming removed 6 bases at V and 3 bases at J, with 23 bases between. Germline CDR1 and CDR2: SQVTM and ANQGSEA. The CDR3 loop is CSVGGTYTGSDTEAFF. CDR3 coding DNA: TGCAGCGTCGGAGGTACTTATACAGGGTCGGACACTGAAGCTTTCTTT.

The chain recombines TRBV2 with TRBJ2-2; TRBD1 might be the D (5 bases). V shed 6 bases and J shed 5 bases, with 10 bases lying between them. Germline CDR1 and CDR2: SNHLY and FYNNEI. CDR3 size: 13 residues. The CDR3 reads CASSLQGTGELFF. CDR3 DNA sequence: TGTGCCAGCAGCCTCCAGGGTACCGGGGAGCTGTTTTTT. Using reference TRBV2 and TRBJ2-2 for the parts outside the CDR3, the full variable domain is EPEVTQTPSHQVTQMGQEVILRCVPISNHLYFYWYRQILGQKVEFLVSFYNNEISEKSEIFDDQFSVERPDGSNFTLKIRSTKLEDSAMYFCASSLQGTGELFFGEGSRLTVL.

CDR3 sequence (DNA): TGTGCCAGCAGCGTTAACACCTACGAGCAGTACTTC. Translation gives CASSVNTYEQYF. The chain links TRBV14 to TRBJ2-7; D is unclear. This CDR3 contains 12 residues. Trimming shortened V by 5 bases and J by 2 bases, and 7 bases separated the two germline ends. Germline CDR1 reads SGHDN; CDR2 reads FVKESK.

The table lists this clone with a few counts. DNA of the CDR3: TGCGCCAGCAGCCAAGTTACAGGGTGGGGAAACACCATATATTTT. Translation: CASSQVTGWGNTIYF. V usage is TRBV4-1 and J usage is TRBJ1-3; tentatively, D is TRBD1 (6 bases). Germline V gene data show CDR1 as MGHRA and CDR2 as YSYEKL. With 1 base removed from V and 4 bases from J, the gap between germline ends came to 11 bases. This CDR3 spans 15 amino acids.

The genes are TRBV28 and TRBJ2-7, with TRBD2 matching over 8 bases. Germline CDR1 MDHEN, CDR2 SYDVKM. V was pared by 9 bases and J by 6 bases, with 10 bases of the junction left unmatched. The CDR3 is 13 residues long. CDR3 residues: CASAPTSAREQYF. The CDR3 DNA sequence: TGTGCCAGTGCTCCGACTAGCGCCCGCGAGCAGTACTTC.

CDR3 in amino acids: CASTNRVAGANVLTF. CDR3 bases: TGTGCCAGCACCAACAGGGTAGCTGGGGCCAACGTCCTGACTTTC. The V call is TRBV6-1, the J call TRBJ2-6; the D gene is possibly TRBD1 (6 bases). V was cut by 7 bases and J by 2 bases, with 12 bases left in between. This CDR3 is 15 amino acids long. Per germline, CDR1 MNHNS and CDR2 SASEGT.

The V and J genes are TRBV27 and TRBJ2-7, with 9 bases fitting TRBD1. This CDR3 contains 16 residues. Germline V gene sequence: CDR1 MNHEY, CDR2 SMNVEV (reference sequence). The junction had 10 bases not matched to a gene; V was cut back by 5 bases and J by 2 bases. CDR3 loop: CASSGQGRDWTYEQYF. CDR3 sequence (DNA): TGTGCCAGCAGTGGACAGGGGAGGGATTGGACCTACGAGCAGTACTTC.

This clone has more than one count but fewer than ten. This chain uses TRBV7-2 with TRBJ1-5; D unclear. The length of the CDR3 is 12 residues. Per the germline V gene, CDR1 is SGHTA and CDR2 is FQGNSA. V lost 3 bases and J lost 3, with 3 bases in between. As DNA, the CDR3 is TGTGCCAGCAGCTTCCACAATCAGCCCCAGCATTTT. This codes for CASSFHNQPQHF.